This TCR beta chain was observed in a study of sequential checkpoint blockade in melanoma. The wider study: Maintenance nivolumab came after either treatment sequence. Matched biopsies came pretreatment and at week 13 for approximately 22 patients.

CDR1 LNHDA and CDR2 SQIVND come from the germline V gene (reference sequence). This CDR3 has 16 amino acids. The ends were cut back, 6 bases at V and 4 bases at J, with 18 bases in the middle. Treatment: randomized to nivolumab then ipilimumab (arm A) or the reverse (arm B). DNA-damaging chemotherapy had not been given to any patient beforehand. Produced via immunoSEQ multiplex PCR; TCRdb's table is partial and in-frame only. The top ten clones hold around 5% of a sample with some 18,000 clones, over 60% of them seen once. V gene TRBV19 combines with J gene TRBJ1-4, with TRBD1 as a possible D gene (6 bases). The source material was tumor tissue (inferred from file names), sampled from a patient given nivolumab and ipilimumab in sequence. This TCR was sampled from a human donor with melanoma. This CDR3 reads CASSPTRTANNEKLFF. CDR3 coding DNA: TGTGCCAGTAGCCCTACACGGACAGCCAATAATGAAAAACTGTTTTTT. The variable domain in full, completed from reference TRBV19 and TRBJ1-4, reads DGGITQSPKYLFRKEGQNVTLSCEQNLNHDAMYWYRQDPGQGLRLIYYSQIVNDFQKGDIAEGYSVSREKKESFPLTVTSAQKNPTAFYLCASSPTRTANNEKLFFGSGTQLSVL.